A single T cell receptor (beta chain) is shown here with its context. Its antigen is not known. The CDR3 is 17 amino acids. Germline-derived CDR1 and CDR2 are LNHDA and SQIVND (reference sequence). Trimming cost V 3 bases and J 0 bases; bases outside gene matches: 8. The sample originates from a study of a mutant IDH1 vaccine in newly diagnosed glioma. As for the study in general: Vaccines were begun 4-6 weeks after radiotherapy alone, or with temozolomide cycles. Averaging around 42 years of age, treated patients were approximately 62% male and roughly 38% female.

Sample time point: week 47, end of study. Vaccinated patients received 300 ug of mutant IDH1 20-mer peptide per dose, with topical imiquimod. New WHO grade 3 or 4 astrocytomas that were IDH1-mutant and ATRX-lost occurred in the donors. Sequencing used immunoSEQ multiplex PCR; TCRdb keeps in-frame clones, though not all of them. The sample shows tens of thousands of clones, roughly four fifths of them seen only once. The chain couples TRBV19 to TRBJ1-1, with 9 bases aligning to TRBD1. The source was PBMCs, collected from a glioma patient whose treatment included an IDH1 peptide vaccine. This clonotype originated in a woman between 50 and 59 years old with glioma. The DNA for the CDR3 is TGTGCCAGTAGTATCCGGACAGGGGCGGGGATGAACACTGAAGCTTTCTTT. Amino acid sequence: CASSIRTGAGMNTEAFF.